The 17 T cell receptor beta chains reported below all come from one sample, sequenced in a study of metastatic and nonmetastatic thyroid tumors. Among the patients, none had received any treatment before thyroid surgery. TCRdb re-analyzed the PCR reads through MiXCR. The sample consists of some 17,000 clones, less than 30% of them appearing once. The sample taken for sequencing was adjacent normal tissue. These receptors came from a female donor with papillary thyroid cancer or a benign thyroid nodule (not recorded which). Some clones in this sample may be carry-over from other donors' samples.

The table lists this clone with a few counts. This chain connects TRBV2 to TRBJ1-5, with 10 positions matching TRBD1. J lost 7 bases, V lost 4 bases, and 1 base had no gene match. Germline CDR1 and CDR2: SNHLY and FYNNEI. This CDR3 spans 13 amino acids. The CDR3 nucleotides read TGTGCCAGCAGTGGGACAGGGGGACAGCCCCAGCATTTT. Residues: CASSGTGGQPQHF.

The chain is built from TRBV6-4 and TRBJ2-1; 12 bases agree with TRBD1. J gave up 3 bases and V 8 bases, and 11 bases lay outside the gene matches. CDR3 length: 17 residues. From germline, CDR1 is MRHNA and CDR2 SNTAGT. For the CDR3, the DNA is TGTGCCAGCTCCCCCGGGACAGGGGGCGCCCGCTACAATGAGCAGTTCTTC. Amino acids: CASSPGTGGARYNEQFF.

V and J are TRBV28 and TRBJ2-1; TRBD1 might be the D (5 bases). Germline assignment: CDR1 MDHEN and CDR2 SYDVKM. This CDR3 region has 16 residues. The V and J ends lost 1 base and 6 bases respectively, with 16 bases between them. The CDR3 sequence: CASSLFSGFPVNEQFF. DNA for the CDR3: TGTGCCAGCAGTTTATTCTCAGGGTTCCCTGTCAATGAGCAGTTCTTC.

On this clone: Other nucleotide sequences in the sample specify the same CDR3. The CDR3 DNA follows: TGTGCCAGCAGTTCCGGGACAGATACGCAGTATTTT. Protein sequence: CASSSGTDTQYF. The rearrangement uses TRBV2 and TRBJ2-3, with unresolved D. The V end was cut by 5 bases, the J end by 3 bases, with 6 bases between. The CDR3 runs 12 residues. Germline CDR1 is SNHLY and CDR2 is FYNNEI.

This clone was counted between two and nine times. The V gene is TRBV6-1, the J gene TRBJ1-2, with 7 positions matching TRBD1. Unmatched junction bases numbered 9, after V lost 8 bases and J lost 3 bases. The CDR3 has 14 amino acids. The germline gives CDR1 MNHNS, CDR2 SASEGT. The CDR3 DNA follows: TGTGCCAGCCTAAAGCGACAGGGTGACTATGGCTACACCTTC. Its translation: CASLKRQGDYGYTF.

The CDR3 DNA is TGTGCCGTACAGGGGACCTTAACCGGGGAGCTGTTTTTT. It encodes CAVQGTLTGELFF. The chain combines TRBV6-1 with TRBJ2-2; 7 bases align to TRBD1. Germline assignment: CDR1 MNHNS and CDR2 SASEGT. The CDR3 spans 13 residues. Trimming cost V 11 bases and J 5 bases; bases outside gene matches: 8.

This clone is deemed large. A junction boundary mismatches the germline segment, possibly from a read error. The V call is TRBV14, the J call TRBJ1-2, with 8 nucleotides matching TRBD1. The CDR3 runs 15 residues. Germline lookup yields CDR1 SGHDN and CDR2 FVKESK. CDR3 region: CASSEEETGVNGYTF. CDR3 nucleotides: TGTGCCAGCAGCGAAGAAGAGACAGGGGTCAATGGCTACACCTTC.

By its share, this clone is medium-sized. This chain connects TRBV27 to TRBJ2-7; no firm D call. Germline V lookup: CDR1 MNHEY, CDR2 SMNVEV (reference sequence). The length of the CDR3 is 11 residues. Trimming cost V 5 bases and J 4 bases, with 6 bases left between them. The DNA for the CDR3 is TGTGCCAGCAGTCCCTCGTACGAGCAGTACTTC. Translation gives CASSPSYEQYF.

This clone was counted between two and nine times. The chain links TRBV27 to TRBJ1-1, with D tentatively TRBD1 (5 bases). V was pared by 3 bases and J by 2 bases, with 10 bases between. The germline V gene encodes CDR1 MNHEY and CDR2 SMNVEV (reference sequence). The CDR3 runs 14 residues. This CDR3 is CASSFSGRNTEAFF. The CDR3 DNA sequence: TGTGCCAGCAGTTTTTCAGGGAGAAACACTGAAGCTTTCTTT.

V usage is TRBV14 and J usage is TRBJ2-1; D call uncertain. Germline lookup yields CDR1 SGHDN and CDR2 FVKESK. V was trimmed by 3 bases and J by 0 bases, leaving 6 bases between them. The CDR3 covers 14 residues. The chain's CDR3 is CASSHDFSYNEQFF. The CDR3 nucleotides read TGTGCCAGCAGCCACGACTTCTCCTACAATGAGCAGTTCTTC.

V is TRBV6-5 and J is TRBJ2-3; 13 nucleotides match TRBD2. CDR3 length equals 18 residues. The junction had 13 bases not matched to a gene; V was cut back by 6 bases and J by 4 bases. Germline V lookup: CDR1 MNHEY, CDR2 SVGAGI. CDR3 in amino acids: CASRPDLGLAGKPDTQYF. The DNA for the CDR3 is TGTGCCAGCAGACCCGATCTGGGACTAGCGGGAAAGCCAGATACGCAGTATTTT.

The genes are TRBV6-1 and TRBJ2-1; TRBD2 is a possible D gene (5 bases). The ends were cut back, 4 bases at V and 7 bases at J, with 17 bases in the middle. Germline V gene data show CDR1 as MNHNS and CDR2 as SASEGT. The CDR3 is 15 amino acids. Written as DNA, the CDR3 is TGTGCCAGCAGTGCCTTCGGTAGCGAGAGGAATGAGCAGTTCTTC. It specifies CASSAFGSERNEQFF.

The CDR3 protein is CSARDLGGYYEQYF. The DNA for the CDR3 is TGCAGTGCTAGAGATTTAGGGGGGTACTACGAGCAGTACTTC. The chain employs TRBV20-1 and TRBJ2-7; D is perhaps TRBD1 or TRBD2 (6 bases each). V was shortened by 0 bases and J by 3 bases, with 12 bases between the two germline ends. The CDR3 has 14 amino acids. From germline, CDR1 is DFQATT and CDR2 SNEGSKA (reference sequence).

This clone is large within its sample. The same CDR3 can be traced to other DNA sequences in this sample. V is TRBV11-2 and J is TRBJ2-7; no clear D. The V and J ends lost 0 bases and 5 bases respectively, with 20 bases between them. CDR3 length equals 17 residues. CDR1 and CDR2 (germline): SGHAT, FQNNGV. CDR3 loop: CASSLDPGRLAPNEQYF. DNA for the CDR3: TGTGCCAGCAGCTTAGATCCTGGCAGATTGGCACCCAACGAGCAGTACTTC.

The V call is TRBV12-3 or TRBV12-4, the J call TRBJ1-1; D remains unclear. The CDR3 consists of 13 residues. V was shortened by 3 bases and J by 4 bases, with 9 bases between the two germline ends. The CDR3 sequence: CASSLGPGTEAFF. The CDR3 bases are TGTGCCAGCAGTTTGGGCCCTGGCACTGAAGCTTTCTTT.

In the case of this clone: A read error may account for a junction end that differs from germline. The rearrangement uses TRBV5-1 and TRBJ1-2; D is undetermined. Germline V gives CDR1 SGHRS, CDR2 YFSETQ. This CDR3 comprises 12 residues. The CDR3 loop reads CASSLPDGGCTF. DNA of the CDR3: TGCGCCAGCAGCTTGCCGGACGGCGGCTGCACCTTC.

The V and J genes are TRBV2 and TRBJ2-7; D is perhaps TRBD2 (5 bases). The DNA end lines up better with TRBJ2-5; the J call may be wrong. The CDR3 sequence is 13 residues long. CDR1 SNHLY and CDR2 FYNNEI come from the germline V gene. The CDR3 reads CASSQLVLETQYF. The CDR3 DNA is TGTGCCAGCAGCCAACTAGTTCTGGAGACCCAGTACTTC.